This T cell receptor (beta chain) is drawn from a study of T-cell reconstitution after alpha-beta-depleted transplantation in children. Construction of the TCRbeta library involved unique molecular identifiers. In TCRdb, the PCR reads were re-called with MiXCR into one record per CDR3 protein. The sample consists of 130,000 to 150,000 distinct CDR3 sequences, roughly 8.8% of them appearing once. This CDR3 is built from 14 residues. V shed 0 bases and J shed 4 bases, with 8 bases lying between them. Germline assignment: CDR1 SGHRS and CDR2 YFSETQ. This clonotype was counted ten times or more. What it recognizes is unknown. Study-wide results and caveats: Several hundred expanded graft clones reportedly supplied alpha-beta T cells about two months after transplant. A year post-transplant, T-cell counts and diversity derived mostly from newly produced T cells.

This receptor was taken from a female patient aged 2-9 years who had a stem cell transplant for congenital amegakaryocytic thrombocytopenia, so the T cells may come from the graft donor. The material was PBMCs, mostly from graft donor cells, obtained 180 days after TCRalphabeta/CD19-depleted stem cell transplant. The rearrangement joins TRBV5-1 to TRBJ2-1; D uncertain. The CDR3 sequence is CASSLDTGYNEQFF. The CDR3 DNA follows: TGCGCCAGCAGCTTGGACACCGGGTACAATGAGCAGTTCTTC.